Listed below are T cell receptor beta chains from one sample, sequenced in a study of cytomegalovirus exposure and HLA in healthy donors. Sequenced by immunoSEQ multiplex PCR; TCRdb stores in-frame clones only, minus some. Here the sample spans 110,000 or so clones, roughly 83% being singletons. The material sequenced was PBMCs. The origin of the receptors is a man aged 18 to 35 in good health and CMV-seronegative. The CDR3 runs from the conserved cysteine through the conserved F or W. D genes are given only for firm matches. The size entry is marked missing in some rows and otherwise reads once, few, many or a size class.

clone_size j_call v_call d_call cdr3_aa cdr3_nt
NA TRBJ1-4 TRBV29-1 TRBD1 CSVWGQGTNEKLFF TGCAGCGTGTGGGGACAGGGGACTAATGAAAAACTGTTTTTT
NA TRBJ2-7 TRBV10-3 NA CAISELAPSYEQYF TGTGCCATCAGTGAGCTGGCACCCTCCTACGAGCAGTACTTC
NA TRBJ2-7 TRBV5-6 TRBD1 CASSLRGHGYEQYF TGTGCCAGCAGCCTCAGGGGGCACGGATACGAGCAGTACTTC
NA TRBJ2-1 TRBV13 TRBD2 CASSTRSGRTSAYNEQFF TGTGCCAGCAGCACAAGATCCGGACGGACTAGCGCTTACAATGAGCAGTTCTTC
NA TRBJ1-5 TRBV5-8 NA CASSLIRGLNSNQPQHF TGTGCCAGCAGCTTGATTAGGGGCCTAAATAGCAATCAGCCCCAGCATTTT
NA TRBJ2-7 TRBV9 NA CASSDRDNSYEQYF TGTGCCAGCAGCGACCGGGACAACTCCTACGAGCAGTACTTC
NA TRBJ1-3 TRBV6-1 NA CASSRTAGQGNTIYF TGTGCCAGCAGCAGGACAGCCGGGCAGGGTAACACCATATATTTT
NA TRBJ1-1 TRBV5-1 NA CASSVEQAMNTEAFF TGCGCCAGCAGCGTAGAACAGGCCATGAACACTGAAGCTTTCTTT
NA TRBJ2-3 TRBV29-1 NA CSVKASATFTDTQYF TGCAGCGTTAAAGCTAGCGCCACTTTCACAGATACGCAGTATTTT
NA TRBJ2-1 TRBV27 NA CASSLSVQDNEQFF TGTGCCAGCAGTTTATCGGTTCAGGACAATGAGCAGTTCTTC
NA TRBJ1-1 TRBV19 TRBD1 CASDLTGGTEAFF TGTGCCAGTGACTTAACAGGGGGGACTGAAGCTTTCTTT
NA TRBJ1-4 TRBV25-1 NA CASSEEGPQEKLFF TGTGCCAGCAGTGAGGAGGGACCTCAAGAAAAACTGTTTTTT
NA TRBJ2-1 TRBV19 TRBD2 CASSTTSGGEYEQFF TGTGCCAGTAGTACCACTAGCGGGGGGGAGTATGAGCAGTTCTTC
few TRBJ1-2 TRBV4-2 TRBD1 CASSRIDRGLGYGYTF TGTGCCAGCAGCCGCATAGACAGGGGGCTCGGCTATGGCTACACCTTC
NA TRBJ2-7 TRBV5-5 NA CASSLVPYEQYF TGTGCCAGCAGCTTGGTCCCGTACGAGCAGTACTTC
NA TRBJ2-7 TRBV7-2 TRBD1 CASSLAGTVYEQYF TGTGCCAGCAGCTTAGCCGGGACAGTCTACGAGCAGTACTTC
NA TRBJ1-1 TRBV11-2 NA CASSPTGVGTEAFF TGTGCCAGCAGCCCAACGGGGGTAGGCACTGAAGCTTTCTTT
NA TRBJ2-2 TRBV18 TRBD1 CASSPNRGSGELFF TGTGCCAGCTCACCAAACAGGGGTTCCGGGGAGCTGTTTTTT
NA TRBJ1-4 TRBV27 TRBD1 CASSNSGTGEKLFF TGTGCCAGCAGCAACTCAGGGACAGGCGAAAAACTGTTTTTT
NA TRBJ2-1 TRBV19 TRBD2 CASSIGAGGYNEQFF TGTGCCAGTAGTATAGGAGCGGGGGGATACAATGAGCAGTTCTTC
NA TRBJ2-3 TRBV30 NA CAWSRGTSDTQYF TGTGCCTGGAGCCGGGGGACCTCTGATACGCAGTATTTT
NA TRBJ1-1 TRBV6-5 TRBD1 CASSRTQGAARLAFF TGTGCCAGCAGTCGCACACAGGGGGCGGCGAGGTTGGCTTTCTTT
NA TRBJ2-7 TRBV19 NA CASSQPGGTGYEQYF TGTGCCAGTAGTCAACCCGGGGGGACAGGCTACGAGCAGTACTTC